Detailed here is one TCR beta chain. The antigen remains undetermined. This specimen comes from a study of T cells in tumors after PD-1 blockade. Study-level information: During anti-PD-1 treatment, some patients continued daily vismodegib 150 mg. Mean per blood sample: 113,528 templates (about 24,679-260,000), 36,536 unique clonotypes. Overall study results and limits: Blood contained 35% to 50% of the tumor's TCR clonotypes.

The germline gives CDR1 SEHNR, CDR2 FQNEAQ (reference sequence). This CDR3 comprises 12 residues. The V gene lost 5 bases and the J gene lost 5 bases, with 6 bases spanning the gap. Input was about 616 ng to 6,500 ng of genomic DNA from tumor or blood. Assay used: immunoSEQ multiplex PCR; TCRdb lists only in-frame clones, some missing. The sample lists approximately 63,000 clones; roughly 70% were seen once. Material: PBMCs, obtained after anti-PD-1 treatment. V usage is TRBV7-9 and J usage is TRBJ2-2; D remains unclear. The receptor's source is a human donor with basal cell carcinoma. The CDR3 loop reads CASSTGTGELFF. The CDR3 DNA sequence: TGTGCCAGCAGCACTGGGACCGGGGAGCTGTTTTTT.